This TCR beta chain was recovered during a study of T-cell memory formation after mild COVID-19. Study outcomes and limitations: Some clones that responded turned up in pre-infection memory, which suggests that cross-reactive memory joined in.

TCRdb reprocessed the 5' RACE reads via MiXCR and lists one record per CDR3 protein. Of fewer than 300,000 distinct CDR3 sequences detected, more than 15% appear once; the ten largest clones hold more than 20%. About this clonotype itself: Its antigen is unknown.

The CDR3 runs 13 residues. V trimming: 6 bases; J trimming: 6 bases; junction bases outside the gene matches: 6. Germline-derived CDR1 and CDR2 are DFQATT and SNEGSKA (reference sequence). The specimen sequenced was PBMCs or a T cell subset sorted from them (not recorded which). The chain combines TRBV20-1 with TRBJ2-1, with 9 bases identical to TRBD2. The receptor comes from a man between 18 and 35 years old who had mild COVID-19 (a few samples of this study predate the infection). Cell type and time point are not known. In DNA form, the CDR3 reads TGCAGTGCAGGCGGGGGGGCCGTCAATGAGCAGTTCTTC. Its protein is CSAGGGAVNEQFF.